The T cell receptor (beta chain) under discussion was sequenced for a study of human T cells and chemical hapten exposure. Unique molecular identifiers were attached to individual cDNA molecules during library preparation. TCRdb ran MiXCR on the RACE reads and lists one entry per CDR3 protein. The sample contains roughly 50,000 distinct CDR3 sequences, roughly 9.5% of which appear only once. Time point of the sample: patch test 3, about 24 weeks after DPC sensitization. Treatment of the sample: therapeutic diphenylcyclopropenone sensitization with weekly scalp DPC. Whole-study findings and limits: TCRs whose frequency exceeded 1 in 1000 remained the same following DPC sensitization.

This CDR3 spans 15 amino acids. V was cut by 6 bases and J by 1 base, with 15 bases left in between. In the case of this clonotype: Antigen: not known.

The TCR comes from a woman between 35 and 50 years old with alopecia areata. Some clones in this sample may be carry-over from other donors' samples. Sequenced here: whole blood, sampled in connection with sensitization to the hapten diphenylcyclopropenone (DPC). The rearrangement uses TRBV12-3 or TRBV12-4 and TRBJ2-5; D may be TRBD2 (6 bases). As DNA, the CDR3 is TGTGCCAGCAGCATGAGGACGGGACTCCAAGAGACCCAGTACTTC. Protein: CASSMRTGLQETQYF.